The clone carrying this T cell receptor beta chain was observed once. The protocol was immunoSEQ multiplex PCR, while the TCRdb copy is restricted to in-frame clones and leaves out a portion. The sample comprises about 350,000 clones, roughly 84% of which are singletons, and approximately 3.5% rests with the top ten. The sample comes from a study of Ad26.COV2.S vaccination and SARS-CoV-2 variants. Overall study context: By the intramuscular route, Ad26.COV2.S was given once, or twice 56 days apart.

Treatment in this sample: roughly 20 received Ad26.COV2.S at low or high dose, single or two shots; five or six received placebo; per-sample allocation not given. All samples were drawn on day 63, counting from the first vaccine or placebo injection. In germline, CDR1 is GTSNPN, CDR2 SVGIG (reference sequence). The CDR3 is made up of 14 amino acids. V trimming: 1 base; J trimming: 5 bases; junction bases outside the gene matches: 6. The gene calls are TRBV30 and TRBJ2-5, with 8 bases identical to TRBD1. This receptor was obtained from a person aged 18-60 years who received the Ad26.COV2.S COVID-19 vaccine or a placebo. The material sequenced was peripheral blood, taken in a trial of Ad26.COV2.S vaccine versus placebo. This CDR3 reads CAWSEGRGRETQYF. The CDR3 nucleotides read TGTGCCTGGAGTGAGGGCAGGGGGCGGGAGACCCAGTACTTC.